Below, 27 T cell receptor beta chains from the same sample are listed, as sequenced in a study of siplizumab effects on memory and regulatory T cells. Measured with immunoSEQ multiplex PCR; TCRdb has only the in-frame clones, and not every one. The data hold roughly 120,000 clones, with approximately 94% observed a single time. The source material was non-Treg CD4+ T cells sorted from blood. These receptor sequences come from a human donor in good health.

The V and J genes are TRBV6-5 and TRBJ2-2; D remains unclear. This CDR3 is built from 12 residues. Germline CDR1 is MNHEY and CDR2 is SVGAGI. The V and J ends lost 6 bases and 2 bases respectively, with 4 bases between them. The CDR3 DNA follows: TGTGCCAGCAGAAAAAACACCGGGGAGCTGTTTTTT. Translating gives CASRKNTGELFF.

The V gene is TRBV11-2, the J gene TRBJ2-5, with TRBD1 as a possible D gene (6 bases). Per the germline V gene, CDR1 is SGHAT and CDR2 is FQNNGV. The germline V and J ends were trimmed by 1 base and 5 bases, with 14 bases remaining between them. This CDR3 region has 15 residues. CDR3 sequence (DNA): TGTGCCAGCAGCTTAGGACAGGCGGAAGGGGAGACCCAGTACTTC. Translated: CASSLGQAEGETQYF.

The chain uses TRBV18 and TRBJ1-5, with 8 bases lining up with TRBD1. The CDR3 covers 14 residues. Germline CDR1 is KGHSH and CDR2 is LQKENI. Trimming cost V 5 bases and J 0 bases; bases outside gene matches: 0. The chain's CDR3 is CASSDRGSNQPQHF. The CDR3 nucleotides read TGTGCCAGCTCAGACAGGGGTAGCAATCAGCCCCAGCATTTT. The full variable domain, rest sourced from reference TRBV18 and TRBJ1-5, is NAGVMQNPRHLVRRRGQEARLRCSPMKGHSHVYWYRQLPEEGLKFMVYLQKENIIDESGMPKERFSAEFPKEGPSILRIQQVVRGDSAAYFCASSDRGSNQPQHFGDGTRLSIL.

This sequence joins TRBV7-6 and TRBJ2-1; the D is unclear. The germline V and J ends were trimmed by 1 base and 8 bases, with 12 bases remaining between them. Germline V CDR1 and CDR2: SGHVS, FNYEAQ. The CDR3 has 14 residues. The CDR3 region has the DNA TGTGCCAGCAGCTTAGATCAGGCCAGCGATGAGCAGTTCTTC. Amino acid sequence: CASSLDQASDEQFF.

This clone was detected only a few times. V and J are TRBV2 and TRBJ2-7, with TRBD2 matching 14 bases. V lost 6 bases to trimming and J lost 4 bases; unmatched junction nucleotides: 2. The CDR3 length is 14 residues. Germline lookup yields CDR1 SNHLY and CDR2 FYNNEI. This CDR3 is CASRGTSGRYEQYF. Here the CDR3 DNA reads TGTGCCAGCAGAGGGACTAGCGGGAGATACGAGCAGTACTTC.

The V call is TRBV11-2, the J call TRBJ2-1, with 13 bases lining up with TRBD2. Trimming at V came to 4 bases and at J to 6 bases, leaving 6 bases not matched to a gene. CDR1 is SGHAT and CDR2 is FQNNGV in the germline V gene. CDR3 size: 16 residues. CDR3 in amino acids: CASSSLGLAGANEQFF. Here the CDR3 DNA reads TGTGCCAGCAGCTCATTAGGACTAGCGGGAGCCAATGAGCAGTTCTTC.

The genes are TRBV5-4 and TRBJ2-5, with 12 positions matching TRBD2. The CDR3 contains 16 residues. The trim removed 4 bases at V and 1 base at J, leaving 5 bases unmatched. Per germline, CDR1 SGHNT and CDR2 YYREEE (reference sequence). This CDR3 reads CASSTGLAGLQETQYF. DNA of the CDR3: TGTGCCAGCAGCACGGGACTAGCGGGCCTCCAAGAGACCCAGTACTTC.

The rearrangement uses TRBV7-2 and TRBJ1-2; the D is unclear. Germline V gives CDR1 SGHTA, CDR2 FQGNSA. V gave up 1 base and J gave up 9 bases, with 12 bases separating them. This CDR3 contains 13 residues. The CDR3: CASSLVREESYTF. CDR3 nucleotide sequence: TGTGCCAGCAGCTTAGTAAGGGAGGAAAGCTACACCTTC.

The J gene is TRBJ2-2, the V gene TRBV6-1, with a weak D call TRBD1 (6 bases). There are 16 residues in the CDR3. Germline V gene data show CDR1 as MNHNS and CDR2 as SASEGT. Trimming took off 1 base at V and 6 bases at J, with 15 bases between the two ends. The chain's CDR3 is CASSEVVGAYAGELFF. CDR3 sequence (DNA): TGTGCCAGCAGTGAAGTGGTGGGGGCGTATGCCGGGGAGCTGTTTTTT.

The chain uses TRBV29-1 and TRBJ1-2, with D perhaps matching TRBD1 (6 bases). V shed 7 bases and J shed 7 bases, with 19 bases lying between them. The CDR3 covers 13 residues. CDR1 and CDR2 from the germline V gene are SQVTM and ANQGSEA. CDR3 DNA sequence: TGCAGCGGACGTGGGGGGGCGAGTAGTGGCTACACCTTC. Amino acids: CSGRGGASSGYTF. The whole variable domain, remainder taken from reference TRBV29-1 and TRBJ1-2, is SAVISQKPSRDICQRGTSLTIQCQVDSQVTMMFWYRQQPGQSLTLIATANQGSEATYESGFVIDKFPISRPNLTFSTLTVSNMSPEDSSIYLCSGRGGASSGYTFGSGTRLTVV.

J is TRBJ1-2 and V is TRBV6-1; no clear D. The CDR3 has 13 amino acids. Germline lookup yields CDR1 MNHNS and CDR2 SASEGT. The V end was cut by 5 bases, the J end by 1 base, with 8 bases between. The CDR3 DNA sequence: TGTGCCAGCAGTCTCGAAGTTAACTATGGCTACACCTTC. Protein product: CASSLEVNYGYTF.

This clone appeared a single time. The chain is built from TRBV29-1 and TRBJ1-1; 8 positions match TRBD1. The CDR3 contains 12 residues. Germline CDR1 SQVTM, CDR2 ANQGSEA. J was trimmed by 6 bases and V by 6 bases; bases with no gene match: 6. This chain's CDR3 is CSVDRGRAEAFF. The CDR3 DNA reads TGCAGCGTAGACAGGGGACGGGCTGAAGCTTTCTTT.

The sample holds one count of this clone. The rearrangement joins TRBV28 to TRBJ1-5; D remains unclear. This CDR3 comprises 15 residues. Trimming removed 5 bases from V and 6 bases from J, with 17 bases in between. Germline loops: CDR1 MDHEN, CDR2 SYDVKM. CDR3 sequence reads: CASSPVPGRVQPQHF. The CDR3 region has the DNA TGTGCCAGCAGTCCCGTCCCCGGACGGGTTCAGCCCCAGCATTTT.

This clone was found once. J is TRBJ1-2 and V is TRBV11-2; TRBD1 aligns across 8 bases. The CDR3 is 15 amino acids. Trimming at V came to 4 bases and at J to 3 bases, leaving 7 bases not matched to a gene. Germline lookup yields CDR1 SGHAT and CDR2 FQNNGV. Written as DNA, the CDR3 is TGTGCCAGCAGCTCACCGGACAGGGTATACTATGGCTACACCTTC. This encodes CASSSPDRVYYGYTF.

The rearrangement uses TRBV19 and TRBJ1-4; maybe TRBD1 (5 bases). CDR3 size: 16 residues. V gave up 7 bases and J gave up 0 bases, with 15 bases separating them. The germline V gene encodes CDR1 LNHDA and CDR2 SQIVND (reference sequence). The CDR3 is CASKWDRYSTNEKLFF. The CDR3 DNA is TGTGCCAGTAAGTGGGACCGCTATTCAACTAATGAAAAACTGTTTTTT.

V and J are TRBV6-5 and TRBJ2-3; 9 bases are a match to TRBD1. The CDR3 consists of 15 residues. The V gene end was trimmed by 2 bases and the J gene end by 5 bases; junction bases not matched to a gene: 5. Germline assignment: CDR1 MNHEY and CDR2 SVGAGI. The DNA for the CDR3 is TGTGCCAGCAGTTACAGGGGACAGGGAGAAGATACGCAGTATTTT. Translating it yields CASSYRGQGEDTQYF.

The V gene is TRBV5-1, the J gene TRBJ2-5, with 7 nucleotides matching TRBD1. The CDR3 runs 14 residues. V shed 4 bases, J shed 4 bases, and the junction held 7 bases outside the gene matches. Germline V gives CDR1 SGHRS, CDR2 YFSETQ. The CDR3 loop reads CASSPGQVVETQYF. The CDR3 bases are TGCGCCAGCAGCCCCGGACAGGTGGTAGAGACCCAGTACTTC.

The chain links TRBV9 to TRBJ1-2; a weak D match, TRBD1 (5 bases). Trimming removed 0 bases from V and 5 bases from J, with 14 bases in between. The CDR3 is 15 amino acids. Germline lookup yields CDR1 SGDLS and CDR2 YYNGEE. CDR3 protein: CASSVGAGPSYGYTF. The CDR3 DNA sequence: TGTGCCAGCAGCGTAGGGGCAGGGCCATCTTATGGCTACACCTTC. The full variable domain, rest sourced from reference TRBV9 and TRBJ1-2, is DSGVTQTPKHLITATGQRVTLRCSPRSGDLSVYWYQQSLDQGLQFLIQYYNGEERAKGNILERFSAQQFPDLHSELNLSSLELGDSALYFCASSVGAGPSYGYTFGSGTRLTVV.

CDR3 DNA: TGTGCCACCCGGGACAGGCCACGGTATGGCGAGCAGTACTTC. Translated: CATRDRPRYGEQYF. The chain joins TRBV6-5 to TRBJ2-7, with 8 bases aligning to TRBD1. CDR1 is MNHEY, CDR2 SVGAGI, per germline. This CDR3 comprises 14 residues. The J segment lost 6 bases and the V segment lost 10 bases, leaving 14 bases of the junction unmatched.

The rearrangement uses TRBV9 and TRBJ2-4; D gene uncertain. V dropped 0 bases and J dropped 6 bases, with 10 bases sitting between them. CDR3 length: 14 amino acids. Germline V gene sequence: CDR1 SGDLS, CDR2 YYNGEE. The CDR3 DNA reads as TGTGCCAGCAGCGTAGAGTGGGCAGGAAACATTCAGTACTTC. Translation gives CASSVEWAGNIQYF.

This chain connects TRBV9 to TRBJ1-1, with D perhaps TRBD1 (6 bases). Germline assignment: CDR1 SGDLS and CDR2 YYNGEE. This CDR3 contains 15 residues. The V end lost 3 bases, the J end lost 0 bases, and 12 bases lay between the germline ends. The CDR3 protein is CASSEGTGLNTEAFF. The DNA for the CDR3 is TGTGCCAGCAGCGAGGGTACAGGGTTGAACACTGAAGCTTTCTTT.

The chain combines TRBV29-1 with TRBJ1-3; possible D gene TRBD1, 6 bases. The ends were cut back, 7 bases at V and 9 bases at J, with 16 bases in the middle. This CDR3 contains 12 residues. Germline CDR1 reads SQVTM; CDR2 reads ANQGSEA. CDR3 region: CSGSRGEGTIYF. CDR3 nucleotides: TGCAGCGGAAGCAGGGGAGAAGGCACCATATATTTT. Full variable domain (missing parts from reference TRBV29-1 and TRBJ1-3): SAVISQKPSRDICQRGTSLTIQCQVDSQVTMMFWYRQQPGQSLTLIATANQGSEATYESGFVIDKFPISRPNLTFSTLTVSNMSPEDSSIYLCSGSRGEGTIYFGEGSWLTVV.

The gene calls are TRBV23-1 and TRBJ2-1; TRBD1 might be the D (6 bases). TRBV23-1 is sorted into the ORF group, with uncertain function. Between the trimmed V and J ends, which lost 2 bases and 3 bases, there was a span of 26 bases. The CDR3 contains 20 residues. The CDR3 DNA reads TGCGCCAGCAGTCAAGTGTTAGGACAGAGAAGGGTTGACGGCTACAATGAGCAGTTCTTC. Translation gives CASSQVLGQRRVDGYNEQFF.

This clone was counted a single time. The chain is built from TRBV2 and TRBJ2-1; 10 nucleotides align to TRBD1. Unmatched junction bases numbered 12, after V lost 4 bases and J lost 15 bases. The CDR3 spans 14 residues. CDR1 and CDR2 from the germline V gene are SNHLY and FYNNEI. CDR3 DNA: TGTGCCAGCAGTGTATCAGAGGGACAGGGGTTTCTGTTCTTC. Amino acids: CASSVSEGQGFLFF.

The chain joins TRBV7-3 to TRBJ1-3; D uncertain. Germline V gene data show CDR1 as SGHTA and CDR2 as FQGTGA. The V end was cut by 6 bases, the J end by 4 bases, with 13 bases between. The CDR3 consists of 14 residues. CDR3: CASSLGPGGNTIYF. In DNA form, the CDR3 reads TGTGCCAGCAGTCTTGGACCGGGAGGAAACACCATATATTTT.

The sample holds one count of this clone. This chain links TRBV4-2 with TRBJ2-3; D tentatively fits TRBD1 or TRBD2 (6 bases each). The V gene lost 0 bases and the J gene lost 11 bases, with 12 bases spanning the gap. The CDR3 loop spans 13 amino acids. CDR1 and CDR2 from the germline V gene are LGHNA and YNFKEQ. The CDR3 DNA is TGTGCCAGCAGCCAAGATCTTCGGGGGCAGCAGTATTTT. Amino acid sequence: CASSQDLRGQQYF.

A few counts support this clone. The chain joins TRBV29-1 to TRBJ1-1; unclear D gene. The CDR3 has 14 residues. Germline loops: CDR1 SQVTM, CDR2 ANQGSEA. Trimming shortened V by 8 bases and J by 0 bases, and 16 bases separated the two germline ends. For the CDR3, the DNA is TGCAGCCTCGTCCTCGGGCGGCTGAACACTGAAGCTTTCTTT. Its protein product is CSLVLGRLNTEAFF. The complete variable domain, with remaining parts taken from reference TRBV29-1 and TRBJ1-1, reads SAVISQKPSRDICQRGTSLTIQCQVDSQVTMMFWYRQQPGQSLTLIATANQGSEATYESGFVIDKFPISRPNLTFSTLTVSNMSPEDSSIYLCSLVLGRLNTEAFFGQGTRLTVV.